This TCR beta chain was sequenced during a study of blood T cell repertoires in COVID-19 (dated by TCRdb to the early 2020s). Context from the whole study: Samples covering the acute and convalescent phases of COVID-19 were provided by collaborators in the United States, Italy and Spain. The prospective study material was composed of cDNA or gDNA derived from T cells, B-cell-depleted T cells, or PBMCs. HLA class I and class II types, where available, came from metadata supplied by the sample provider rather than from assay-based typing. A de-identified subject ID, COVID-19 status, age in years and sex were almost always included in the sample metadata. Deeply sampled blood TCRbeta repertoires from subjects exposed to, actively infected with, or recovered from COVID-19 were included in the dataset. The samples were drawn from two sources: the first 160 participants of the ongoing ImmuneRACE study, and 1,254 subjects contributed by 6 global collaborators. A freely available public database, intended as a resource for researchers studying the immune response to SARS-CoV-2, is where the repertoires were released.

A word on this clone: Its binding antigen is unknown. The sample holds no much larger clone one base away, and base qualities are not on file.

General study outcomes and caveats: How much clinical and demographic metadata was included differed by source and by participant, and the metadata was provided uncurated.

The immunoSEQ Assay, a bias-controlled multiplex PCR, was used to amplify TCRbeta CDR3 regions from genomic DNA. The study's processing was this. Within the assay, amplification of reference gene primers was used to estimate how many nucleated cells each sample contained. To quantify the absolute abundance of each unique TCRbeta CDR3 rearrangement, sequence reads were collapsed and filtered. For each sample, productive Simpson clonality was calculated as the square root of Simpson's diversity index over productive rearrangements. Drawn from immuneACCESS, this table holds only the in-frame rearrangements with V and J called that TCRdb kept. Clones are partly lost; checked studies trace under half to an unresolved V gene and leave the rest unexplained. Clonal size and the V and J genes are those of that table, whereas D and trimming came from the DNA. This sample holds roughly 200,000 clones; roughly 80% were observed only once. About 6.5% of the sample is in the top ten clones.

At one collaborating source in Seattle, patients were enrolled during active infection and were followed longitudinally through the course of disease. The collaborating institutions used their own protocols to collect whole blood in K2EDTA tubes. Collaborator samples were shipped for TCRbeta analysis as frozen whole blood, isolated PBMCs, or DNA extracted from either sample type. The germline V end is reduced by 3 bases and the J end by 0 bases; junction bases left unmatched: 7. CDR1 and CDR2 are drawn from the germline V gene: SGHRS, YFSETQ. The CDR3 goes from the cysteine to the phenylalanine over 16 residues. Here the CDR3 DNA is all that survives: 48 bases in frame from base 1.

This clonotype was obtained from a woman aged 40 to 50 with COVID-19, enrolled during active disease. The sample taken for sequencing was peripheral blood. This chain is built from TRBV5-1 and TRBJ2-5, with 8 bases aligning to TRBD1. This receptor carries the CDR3 CASSSFGQGNQETQYF. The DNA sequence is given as TGCGCCAGCAGCTCCTTCGGACAGGGCAACCAAGAGACCCAGTACTTC.